Listed below are T cell receptor beta chains from one sample, sequenced in a study of T cell responses to AZD1222 COVID-19 vaccine. Sequencing was performed with immunoSEQ multiplex PCR; in TCRdb, only in-frame clones are kept and a portion is missing. The table shows approximately 210,000 clones, with approximately 94% occurring only once. Sequenced here: peripheral blood, sampled 28 days after the second dose of the MenACWY control vaccine. These receptors came from an adult who received the MenACWY meningococcal vaccine as a control. Both conserved end residues are part of each CDR3. The order of the fields is J gene, D gene, clone size, V gene, CDR3 length, CDR3 protein, CDR3 DNA. A D gene is named only where the DNA matches it firmly. Size is stated for part of the rows, as once, few or many counts, or as a class when the clone is expanded.

TRBJ1-4,-,-,TRBV7-6,20,CASSLEGYEGEYATNEKLFF,TGTGCCAGCAGCTTAGAAGGATACGAGGGGGAATACGCAACTAATGAAAAACTGTTTTTT
TRBJ1-1,-,once,TRBV6-1,12,CASSDVQPRAFF,TGTGCCAGCAGTGATGTCCAGCCCCGAGCTTTCTTT
TRBJ2-7,-,-,TRBV5-1,15,CASSLGTGTRYEQYF,TGCGCCAGCAGCTTGGGGACCGGGACCCGCTACGAGCAGTACTTC
TRBJ1-1,-,-,TRBV7-6,14,CASSLAGGGTEAFF,TGTGCCAGCAGCTTAGCGGGAGGAGGCACTGAAGCTTTCTTT
TRBJ2-3,TRBD1,-,TRBV27,18,CASSYRDRGPPSTDTQYF,TGTGCCAGCAGTTACCGGGACAGGGGGCCACCCAGCACAGATACGCAGTATTTT
TRBJ2-7,-,-,TRBV6-5,13,CASRYRVTYEQYF,TGTGCCAGCAGATACAGGGTGACCTACGAGCAGTACTTC
TRBJ1-6,-,-,TRBV14,12,CASSLAGSPLHF,TGTGCCAGCAGCTTGGCGGGTTCACCCCTCCACTTT
TRBJ2-1,-,-,TRBV4-3,15,CASSRGPDSYNEQFF,TGCGCCAGCAGCCGCGGGCCAGACTCCTACAATGAGCAGTTCTTC
TRBJ1-4,TRBD1,-,TRBV27,12,CASRQGREKLFF,TGTGCCAGCCGACAGGGTCGTGAAAAACTGTTTTTT
TRBJ2-7,-,-,TRBV6-5,15,CASSDRSGGSYEQYF,TGTGCCAGCAGCGACCGCTCAGGTGGCTCCTACGAGCAGTACTTC
TRBJ2-7,-,few,TRBV15,13,CATSRDEAYEQYF,TGTGCCACCAGCAGAGACGAGGCCTACGAGCAGTACTTC
TRBJ2-7,TRBD1,-,TRBV5-1,15,CASSPRQGTSYEQYF,TGCGCCAGCAGCCCCAGACAGGGAACCTCCTACGAGCAGTACTTC
TRBJ1-2,-,-,TRBV9,13,CASSARDNYGYTF,TGTGCCAGCAGCGCCCGGGACAACTATGGCTACACCTTC
TRBJ2-7,-,-,TRBV7-2,11,CASSSAYEQYF,TGTGCCAGCAGCTCGGCCTACGAGCAGTACTTC
TRBJ1-2,-,-,TRBV4-1,14,CASSQTTGSAGYTF,TGCGCCAGCAGCCAAACCACAGGGTCGGCTGGCTACACCTTC
TRBJ1-6,TRBD1,-,TRBV25-1,17,CASSEYPPQGVNSPLHF,TGTGCCAGCAGTGAATACCCGCCCCAGGGGGTTAATTCACCCCTCCACTTT
TRBJ2-2,TRBD2,-,TRBV24-1,16,CATSDGLAGDTGELFF,TGTGCCACCAGTGACGGACTAGCGGGAGATACCGGGGAGCTGTTTTTT
TRBJ2-7,-,-,TRBV7-9,14,CASSPRGRRYEQYF,TGTGCCAGCAGCCCCCGGGGGCGGCGGTACGAGCAGTACTTC
TRBJ2-7,-,once,TRBV5-4,13,CASSFTPGSEQYF,TGTGCCAGCAGCTTCACACCGGGGTCCGAGCAGTACTTC
TRBJ2-5,TRBD1,-,TRBV5-1,14,CASSWDRGDETQYF,TGCGCCAGCAGCTGGGACAGGGGGGACGAGACCCAGTACTTC
TRBJ2-2,TRBD1,-,TRBV4-3,15,CASSPRTGAAGELFF,TGCGCCAGCAGCCCGCGGACAGGGGCGGCCGGGGAGCTGTTTTTT
TRBJ1-2,TRBD1,-,TRBV13,13,CASSTDRDYGYTF,TGTGCCAGCAGCACGGACAGGGACTATGGCTACACCTTC
TRBJ2-3,TRBD2,-,TRBV10-2,16,CASSEWGSGLGDTQYF,TGCGCCAGCAGTGAGTGGGGTAGCGGGTTGGGGGATACGCAGTATTTT
TRBJ1-2,TRBD1,few,TRBV6-5,15,CASSDQGGLNYGYTF,TGTGCCAGCAGCGATCAGGGGGGTCTTAACTATGGCTACACCTTC
TRBJ2-5,TRBD2,-,TRBV18,17,CASSPPYPSGGEETQYF,TGTGCCAGCTCACCACCGTATCCTAGCGGGGGGGAAGAGACCCAGTACTTC